These 29 T cell receptor beta chains came from one sample sequenced in a study of cytomegalovirus exposure and HLA in healthy donors (dated by TCRdb to about 2017). Libraries were built with the immunoSEQ multiplex PCR assay. The multiplex PCR relied on a mix of 60 forward primers for TCR Vbeta segments and 13 reverse primers for TCR Jbeta segments. What TCRdb holds here is the immuneACCESS table cut down to in-frame rearrangements. Part of the clones is not present; checked against another copy, under half of the missing clones reflect an unresolved V gene, and the others are unexplained. Recorded for this sample are about 160,000 clones; over 70% of them occurred a single time. The ten most abundant clones make up 1% to 1.5% of the sample. Source material: PBMCs. The receptor source for this set is a man over 45 in good health and CMV-seropositive.

This chain's CDR3 is CASSSPLAGGLETQYF. CDR3 sequence (DNA): TGTGCCAGCAGTTCCCCACTAGCGGGAGGGCTAGAGACCCAGTACTTC. The chain uses TRBV28 and TRBJ2-5; 13 bases fit TRBD2. Germline V gene data show CDR1 as MDHEN and CDR2 as SYDVKM. V lost 4 bases and J lost 4; bases outside the gene matches: 6. This CDR3 spans 16 amino acids.

This chain uses TRBV2 with TRBJ2-3; the D gene is possibly TRBD2 (6 bases). CDR1 SNHLY and CDR2 FYNNEI come from the germline V gene. V lost 3 bases and J lost 3, with 22 bases in between. The CDR3 covers 18 residues. In nucleotides, the CDR3 is TGTGCCAGCAGTGATCCCCTTTGGAGGGGCTCCGGGACAGATACGCAGTATTTT. Encoded protein: CASSDPLWRGSGTDTQYF.

A few counts support this clone. V is TRBV2 and J is TRBJ2-3; the match to TRBD2 covers 14 bases. The CDR3 covers 16 residues. From germline, CDR1 is SNHLY and CDR2 FYNNEI. The V gene end was trimmed by 6 bases and the J gene end by 4 bases; junction bases not matched to a gene: 6. CDR3: CASSIGLAGGPDTQYF. CDR3 sequence (DNA): TGTGCCAGCAGCATAGGACTAGCGGGGGGTCCAGATACGCAGTATTTT.

This clone is a singleton in its sample. V usage is TRBV30 and J usage is TRBJ2-7; 7 positions match TRBD1. V lost 3 bases, J lost 0 bases, and 2 bases stayed unmatched. This CDR3 region has 13 residues. Germline CDR1 GTSNPN, CDR2 SVGIG (reference sequence). CDR3: CAWSRGISYEQYF. In DNA, the CDR3 is TGTGCCTGGAGCAGGGGGATCTCCTACGAGCAGTACTTC.

This clone was recorded a few times. The rearrangement links TRBV5-1 to TRBJ2-1; 10 bases align to TRBD2. Germline-derived CDR1 and CDR2 are SGHRS and YFSETQ. Germline trimming cut 4 bases from V and 7 bases from J; bases unmatched to any gene: 8. This CDR3 comprises 15 residues. CDR3 DNA: TGCGCCAGCAGCCCCGATGTAGCGGGGGGAAATGAGCAGTTCTTC. This sequence encodes CASSPDVAGGNEQFF.

This clone occurred once. The CDR3 loop reads CASNGGASYNSPLHF. The CDR3 DNA reads as TGTGCCAGCAATGGCGGGGCGTCCTATAATTCACCCCTCCACTTT. The J gene is TRBJ1-6, the V gene TRBV6-1, with a tentative D call TRBD1 (5 bases). Germline V lookup: CDR1 MNHNS, CDR2 SASEGT. CDR3 length: 15 residues. V was shortened by 7 bases and J by 1 base, with 11 bases between the two germline ends.

The chain combines TRBV10-2 with TRBJ1-3; weak D call: TRBD1 (5 bases). The germline V gene has CDR1 WSHSY and CDR2 SAAADI. This CDR3 has 15 residues. The V end was cut by 3 bases, the J end by 0 bases, with 9 bases between. In DNA, the CDR3 is TGCGCCAGCAGTGAACGGGGGTCCTCTGGAAACACCATATATTTT. The encoded protein is CASSERGSSGNTIYF.

This chain links TRBV7-2 with TRBJ2-2, with D perhaps matching TRBD1 (5 bases). V dropped 5 bases and J dropped 1 base, with 8 bases sitting between them. Per germline, CDR1 SGHTA and CDR2 FQGNSA. This CDR3 is 14 amino acids long. This CDR3 is CASSPDRNTGELFF. The CDR3, as DNA: TGTGCCAGCAGCCCCGACAGGAACACCGGGGAGCTGTTTTTT.

The chain is built from TRBV30 and TRBJ2-7; D possibly corresponds to TRBD2 (6 bases). CDR1 and CDR2 from the germline V gene are GTSNPN and SVGIG (reference sequence). The V end lost 0 bases, the J end lost 1 base, and 19 bases lay between the germline ends. The CDR3 length is 17 residues. The CDR3 protein is CAWSVPVSGVFSYEQYF. DNA for the CDR3: TGTGCCTGGAGTGTACCTGTATCGGGAGTATTTTCCTACGAGCAGTACTTC.

The CDR3 protein is CASSYSAGLRRETQYF. The CDR3 DNA sequence: TGTGCCAGCAGTTACTCGGCGGGACTCCGGAGGGAGACCCAGTACTTC. The V gene is TRBV6-5, the J gene TRBJ2-5; D possibly corresponds to TRBD2 (6 bases). Trimming removed 0 bases from V and 5 bases from J, with 16 bases in between. The germline CDR1 and CDR2 sequences are MNHEY and SVGAGI. This CDR3 region has 16 residues.

This sequence joins TRBV28 and TRBJ1-5; possibly TRBD1 for D (6 bases). This CDR3 region has 16 residues. V was trimmed by 0 bases and J by 1 base, leaving 10 bases between them. The germline gives CDR1 MDHEN, CDR2 SYDVKM. The CDR3 DNA follows: TGTGCCAGCAGTTTATGGCCCCAGGGGAGCAATCAGCCCCAGCATTTT. It translates to CASSLWPQGSNQPQHF.

V is TRBV4-2 and J is TRBJ2-2, with 8 bases that match TRBD2. The V gene end was trimmed by 3 bases and the J gene end by 4 bases; junction bases not matched to a gene: 13. CDR1 is LGHNA, CDR2 YNFKEQ, per germline. The CDR3 length is 18 residues. The DNA of the CDR3 is TGTGCCAGCAGCCATTTGAGACTAGCGCCCTCGAGCACCGGGGAGCTGTTTTTT. Amino acid sequence: CASSHLRLAPSSTGELFF.

This clone appeared a few times. The chain joins TRBV29-1 to TRBJ2-3; 8 bases match TRBD1. Germline V lookup: CDR1 SQVTM, CDR2 ANQGSEA. Trimming at V came to 6 bases and at J to 1 base, leaving 9 bases not matched to a gene. The CDR3 length is 15 residues. CDR3 region: CSVNRGGQGTDTQYF. CDR3 sequence (DNA): TGCAGCGTCAACCGAGGGGGACAGGGCACAGATACGCAGTATTTT.

The genes are TRBV7-2 and TRBJ2-1, with TRBD2 matching over 12 bases. V dropped 1 base and J dropped 7; count of bases not matched to a gene: 8. Per the germline V gene, CDR1 is SGHTA and CDR2 is FQGNSA. CDR3 length: 17 amino acids. Here the CDR3 DNA reads TGTGCCAGCAGCTTAGGGGTCCTAGCGGGAGGGGGTAATGAGCAGTTCTTC. Protein: CASSLGVLAGGGNEQFF.

J is TRBJ1-1 and V is TRBV5-4; unclear D gene. Germline V lookup: CDR1 SGHNT, CDR2 YYREEE (reference sequence). V lost 4 bases to trimming and J lost 5 bases, with 18 bases between them. CDR3 size: 15 residues. The DNA for the CDR3 is TGTGCCAGCAGCCCCGGTCTTGCGGGTTGGACTGAAGCTTTCTTT. This codes for CASSPGLAGWTEAFF.

The rearrangement uses TRBV10-2 and TRBJ1-2; D possibly corresponds to TRBD1 (5 bases). The CDR3 runs to 15 residues. Germline V gene lookup returns CDR1 WSHSY and CDR2 SAAADI. Trimming took 7 bases from V and 3 from J, leaving 18 bases between them. CDR3 loop: CASNQLQTDYYGYTF. The CDR3 coding sequence is TGCGCCAGCAATCAATTACAGACAGACTACTATGGCTACACCTTC.

Here the CDR3 reads CASSLVGTAFTEAFF. In DNA form, the CDR3 reads TGTGCCAGTAGTTTAGTTGGGACAGCCTTCACTGAAGCTTTCTTT. The J gene is TRBJ1-1, the V gene TRBV19, with 7 bases lining up with TRBD1. CDR1 and CDR2 from the germline V gene are LNHDA and SQIVND (reference sequence). The V and J ends lost 5 bases and 4 bases, in that order; junction bases with no gene match: 10. The CDR3 loop spans 15 amino acids.

In its sample, this clone was seen once. This CDR3 reads CASTGPMNTEAFF. The DNA for the CDR3 is TGTGCCAGCACAGGGCCTATGAACACTGAAGCTTTCTTT. V usage is TRBV10-3 and J usage is TRBJ1-1, with a tentative D call TRBD1 (6 bases). There are 13 residues in the CDR3. Germline V gene sequence: CDR1 ENHRY, CDR2 SYGVKD. Deletions cut 10 bases from V and 0 bases from J, with 12 bases between.

The genes are TRBV11-2 and TRBJ1-2; weak D call: TRBD1 (6 bases). CDR1 is SGHAT and CDR2 is FQNNGV in the germline V gene. The V end lost 0 bases, the J end lost 7 bases, and 15 bases lay between the germline ends. CDR3 length: 15 amino acids. The CDR3 coding sequence is TGTGCCAGCAGCTTAGATGGACAGTTAATCGGTGGCTACACCTTC. The encoded protein is CASSLDGQLIGGYTF.

This chain connects TRBV15 to TRBJ2-7, with 8 positions matching TRBD1. After removal of 4 bases from V and 2 bases from J, the junction contained 13 bases not matched to a gene. There are 17 residues in the CDR3. CDR1 and CDR2 (germline): LNHNV, YYDKDF (reference sequence). CDR3 DNA sequence: TGTGCCACCAGCACCTTTTACTCGGGACAGGCGACCTACGAGCAGTACTTC. Protein sequence: CATSTFYSGQATYEQYF.

To note about this clone: Mismatch with germline at one junction end may stem from a read error. Other DNA sequences in the same sample also yield this CDR3. V is TRBV5-8 and J is TRBJ2-7; a possible D gene is TRBD1 (6 bases). Germline CDR1 is SGHTS and CDR2 is YDEGEE. This CDR3 is built from 15 residues. CDR3 DNA: TGTGCCAGCAGCTCGAAGAGGGGGTCCTACTACGAGCAGTACTTT. This translates into CASSSKRGSYYEQYF.

This clone was counted a few times. The chain uses TRBV30 and TRBJ1-2; D is uncertain. The CDR3 loop spans 13 amino acids. V shed 0 bases and J shed 2 bases, with 7 bases lying between them. Germline loops: CDR1 GTSNPN, CDR2 SVGIG (reference sequence). The CDR3: CAWSVLRNYGYTF. For the CDR3, the DNA is TGTGCCTGGAGTGTACTCCGGAACTATGGCTACACCTTC.

The chain employs TRBV7-9 and TRBJ2-5; no clear D gene. The CDR3 has 15 amino acids. Germline CDR1 SEHNR, CDR2 FQNEAQ (reference sequence). V was shortened by 3 bases and J by 2 bases, with 13 bases between the two germline ends. The CDR3 loop reads CASSFWAPRQETQYF. The CDR3 nucleotides read TGTGCCAGCAGCTTCTGGGCGCCCAGGCAAGAGACCCAGTACTTC.

The chain employs TRBV5-8 and TRBJ2-2; tentatively, D is TRBD2 (6 bases). The CDR3 is 15 residues long. Trimming took 0 bases from V and 6 from J, leaving 12 bases between them. Germline-derived CDR1 and CDR2 are SGHTS and YDEGEE. CDR3 protein: CASSLERATAGELFF. For the CDR3, the DNA is TGTGCCAGCAGCTTGGAGCGGGCCACCGCCGGGGAGCTGTTTTTT. Based on the CDR3 plus reference TRBV5-8 and TRBJ2-2, the full variable domain is EAGVTQSPTHLIKTRGQQATLRCSPISGHTSVYWYQQALGLGLQFLLWYDEGEERNRGNFPPRFSGRQFPNYSSELNVNALELEDSALYLCASSLERATAGELFFGEGSRLTVL.

This chain joins TRBV28 and TRBJ1-2; 7 bases are a match to TRBD1. Trimming removed 5 bases from V and 5 bases from J; junction bases left unmatched: 14. CDR3 length equals 16 residues. Germline CDR1 is MDHEN and CDR2 is SYDVKM. This CDR3 reads CASSPAGTVVSYGYTF. The CDR3 coding sequence is TGTGCCAGCAGTCCGGCCGGGACAGTGGTGTCATATGGCTACACCTTC.

J is TRBJ2-3 and V is TRBV6-5; D not certain. The CDR3 runs to 13 residues. Germline CDR1 reads MNHEY; CDR2 reads SVGAGI. The V gene lost 6 bases and the J gene lost 6 bases, with 13 bases spanning the gap. CDR3 amino acids: CASSRAFGDTQYF. The CDR3 region has the DNA TGTGCCAGCAGCAGAGCCTTCGGGGATACGCAGTATTTT.

This chain connects TRBV7-2 to TRBJ1-5; D possibly corresponds to TRBD1 (5 bases). Per the germline V gene, CDR1 is SGHTA and CDR2 is FQGNSA. The CDR3 length is 15 residues. With 1 base removed from V and 2 bases from J, the gap between germline ends came to 9 bases. CDR3 sequence (DNA): TGTGCCAGCAGCTTAGGTAGGGGCGGCAATCAGCCCCAGCATTTT. Encoded protein: CASSLGRGGNQPQHF.

This rearrangement joins TRBV19 to TRBJ1-2; 8 bases line up with TRBD1. Germline CDR1 reads LNHDA; CDR2 reads SQIVND (reference sequence). The length of the CDR3 is 13 residues. The ends lost 5 bases at V and 7 bases at J; junction bases unmatched: 6. The CDR3 nucleotides read TGTGCCAGTAGTCAACAGGGGGTCTCTGGCTACACCTTC. Protein: CASSQQGVSGYTF.

The chain joins TRBV4-1 to TRBJ1-1; D is perhaps TRBD1 (6 bases). The CDR3 extends over 14 amino acids. Per the germline V gene, CDR1 is MGHRA and CDR2 is YSYEKL. The V and J ends lost 1 base and 11 bases respectively, with 17 bases between them. The CDR3 loop reads CASSQGGPGARAFF. CDR3 nucleotide sequence: TGCGCCAGCAGCCAAGGAGGGCCAGGGGCGCGGGCTTTCTTT.